This T cell receptor (beta chain) appears in the sequencing data of a study of blood T cell repertoires in COVID-19. The length of the CDR3 is 13 residues. V was pared by 6 bases and J by 6 bases, with 14 bases between. In germline, CDR1 is MNHEY, CDR2 SVGEGT. In the study's own analysis: Estimation of nucleated cell counts relied on the amplification of reference gene primers. Here immunoSEQ multiplex PCR was the method, and the copy in TCRdb shows in-frame clones only, minus some. That table gives V, J and clone size, and the DNA gave D and trimming. Here the sample spans 99,000 or so clones, 81% being singletons.

What was sequenced was peripheral blood. The clonotype originates from a man older than 75 with acute or convalescent COVID-19. The chain has TRBV6-2 or TRBV6-3 and TRBJ1-1, with unresolved D. CDR3 bases: TGTGCCAGCAGCCGCAGTCGGGTCCCTGAAGCTTTCTTT. As protein: CASSRSRVPEAFF.